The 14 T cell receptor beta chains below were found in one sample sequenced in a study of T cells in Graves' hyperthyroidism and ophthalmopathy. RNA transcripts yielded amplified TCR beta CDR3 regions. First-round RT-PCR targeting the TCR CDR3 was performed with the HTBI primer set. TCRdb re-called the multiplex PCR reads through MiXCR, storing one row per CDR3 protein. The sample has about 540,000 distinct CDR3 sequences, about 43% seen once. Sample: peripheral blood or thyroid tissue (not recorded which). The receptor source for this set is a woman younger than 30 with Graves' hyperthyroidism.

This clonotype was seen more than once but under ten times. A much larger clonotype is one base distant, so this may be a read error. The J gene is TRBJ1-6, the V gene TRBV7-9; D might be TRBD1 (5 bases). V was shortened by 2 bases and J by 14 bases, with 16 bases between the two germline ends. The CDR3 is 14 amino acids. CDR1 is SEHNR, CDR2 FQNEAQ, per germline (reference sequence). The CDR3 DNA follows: TGTGCCAGCAGCTTATCGGCCTGGGGCTCGACCCTCCACTTT. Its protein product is CASSLSAWGSTLHF.

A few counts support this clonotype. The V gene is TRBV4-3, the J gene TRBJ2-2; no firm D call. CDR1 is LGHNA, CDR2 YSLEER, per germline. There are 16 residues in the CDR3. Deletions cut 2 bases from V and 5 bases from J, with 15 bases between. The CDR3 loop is CASSQSVGHPTGELFF. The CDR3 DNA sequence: TGCGCCAGCAGCCAATCTGTCGGCCACCCTACCGGGGAGCTGTTTTTT.

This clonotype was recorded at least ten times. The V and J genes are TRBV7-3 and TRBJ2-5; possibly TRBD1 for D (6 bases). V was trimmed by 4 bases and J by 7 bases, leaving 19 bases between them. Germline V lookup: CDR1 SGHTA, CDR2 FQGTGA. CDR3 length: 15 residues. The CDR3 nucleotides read TGTGCCAGCAGCTCGATATATGCACAGGGTCCGACCCAGTACTTC. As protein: CASSSIYAQGPTQYF.

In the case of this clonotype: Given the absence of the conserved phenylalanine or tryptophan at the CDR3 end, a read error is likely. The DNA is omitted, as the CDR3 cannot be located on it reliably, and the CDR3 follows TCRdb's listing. The CDR3 loop is CASSQDWAAANY. V is TRBV9 and J is TRBJ1-6. The germline V gene encodes CDR1 SGDLS and CDR2 YYNGEE. The CDR3 adds up to 12 amino acids, both ends counted.

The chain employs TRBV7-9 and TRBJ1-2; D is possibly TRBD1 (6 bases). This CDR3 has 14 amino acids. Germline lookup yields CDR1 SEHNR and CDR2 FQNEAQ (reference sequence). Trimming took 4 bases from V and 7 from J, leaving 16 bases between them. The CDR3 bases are TGTGCCAGCAGCTCGAACAGGGATTCATCTGGCTACACCTTC. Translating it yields CASSSNRDSSGYTF.

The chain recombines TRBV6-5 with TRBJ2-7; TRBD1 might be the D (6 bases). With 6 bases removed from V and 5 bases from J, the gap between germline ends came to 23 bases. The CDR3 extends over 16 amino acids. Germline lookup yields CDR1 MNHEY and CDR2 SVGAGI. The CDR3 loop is CASSPQGITTLHEQYF. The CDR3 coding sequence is TGTGCCAGCAGCCCGCAGGGGATCACTACTCTCCACGAGCAGTACTTC.

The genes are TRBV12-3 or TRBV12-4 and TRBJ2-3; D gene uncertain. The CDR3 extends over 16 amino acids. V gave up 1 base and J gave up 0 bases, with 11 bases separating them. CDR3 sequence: CASSLVSRASTDTQYF. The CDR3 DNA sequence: TGTGCCAGCAGTTTAGTCAGTCGGGCTAGCACAGATACGCAGTATTTT.

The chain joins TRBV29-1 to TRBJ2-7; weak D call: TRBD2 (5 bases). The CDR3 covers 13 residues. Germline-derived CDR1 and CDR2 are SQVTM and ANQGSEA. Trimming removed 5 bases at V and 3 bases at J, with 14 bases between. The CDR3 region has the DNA TGCAGCGTTAGTGGTGGCGGGCACTACGAGCAGTACTTC. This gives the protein CSVSGGGHYEQYF.

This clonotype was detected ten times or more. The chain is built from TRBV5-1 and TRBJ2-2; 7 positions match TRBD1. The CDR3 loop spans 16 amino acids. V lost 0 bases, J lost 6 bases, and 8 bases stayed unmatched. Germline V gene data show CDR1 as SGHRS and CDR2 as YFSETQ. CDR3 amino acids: CASSLGDRGAAGELFF. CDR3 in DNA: TGCGCCAGCAGCTTGGGGGACAGAGGGGCGGCCGGGGAGCTGTTTTTT. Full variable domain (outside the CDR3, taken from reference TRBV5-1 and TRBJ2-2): KAGVTQTPRYLIKTRGQQVTLSCSPISGHRSVSWYQQTPGQGLQFLFEYFSETQRNKGNFPGRFSGRQFSNSRSEMNVSTLELGDSALYLCASSLGDRGAAGELFFGEGSRLTVL.

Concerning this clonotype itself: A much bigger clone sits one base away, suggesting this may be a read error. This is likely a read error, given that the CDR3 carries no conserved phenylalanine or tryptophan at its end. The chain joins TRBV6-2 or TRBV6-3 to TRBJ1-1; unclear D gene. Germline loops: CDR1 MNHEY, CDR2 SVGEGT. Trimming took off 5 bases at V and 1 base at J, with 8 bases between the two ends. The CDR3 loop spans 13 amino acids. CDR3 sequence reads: CASSPYRNTEAFL. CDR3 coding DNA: TGTGCCAGCAGTCCTTACAGGAACACTGAAGCTTTCCTT.

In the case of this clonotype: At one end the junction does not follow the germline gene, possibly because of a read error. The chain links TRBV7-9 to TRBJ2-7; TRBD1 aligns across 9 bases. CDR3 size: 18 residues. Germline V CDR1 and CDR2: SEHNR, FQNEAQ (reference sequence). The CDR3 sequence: CASSQDRTGAGYGYEQYF. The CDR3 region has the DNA TGCGCCAGCAGCCAAGATAGGACAGGGGCGGGGTATGGCTACGAGCAGTACTTC.

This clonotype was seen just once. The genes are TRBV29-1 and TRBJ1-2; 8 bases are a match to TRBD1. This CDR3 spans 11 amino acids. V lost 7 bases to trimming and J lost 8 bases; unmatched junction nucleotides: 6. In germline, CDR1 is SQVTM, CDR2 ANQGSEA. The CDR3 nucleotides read TGCAGCGCTACGGGGACAGGAGGCTACACCTTC. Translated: CSATGTGGYTF.

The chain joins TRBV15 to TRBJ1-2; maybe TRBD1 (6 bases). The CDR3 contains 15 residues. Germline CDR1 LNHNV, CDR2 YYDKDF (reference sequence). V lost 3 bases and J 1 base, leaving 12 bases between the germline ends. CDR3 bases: TGTGCCACCAGCAGCAACAGGGACCTTAACTATGGCTACACCTTC. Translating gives CATSSNRDLNYGYTF. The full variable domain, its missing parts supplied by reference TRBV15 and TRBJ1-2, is DAMVIQNPRYQVTQFGKPVTLSCSQTLNHNVMYWYQQKSSQAPKLLFHYYDKDFNNEADTPDNFQSRRPNTSFCFLDIRSPGLGDTAMYLCATSSNRDLNYGYTFGSGTRLTVV.

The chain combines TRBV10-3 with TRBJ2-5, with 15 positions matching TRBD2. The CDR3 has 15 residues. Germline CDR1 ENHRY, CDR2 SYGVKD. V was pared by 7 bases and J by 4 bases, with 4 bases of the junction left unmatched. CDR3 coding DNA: TGTGCCATCAAAACGGGACTAGCGGGAGGAGAGACCCAGTACTTC. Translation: CAIKTGLAGGETQYF.